This paragraph covers one T cell receptor (beta chain) sequence. No cognate antigen has been identified for it. No per-base quality is available; no much larger clone lies one base away. The data were obtained in a study of Ad26.COV2.S vaccination and SARS-CoV-2 variants (TCRdb year 2021). With regard to the full study: Donors in the vaccine arm were drawn from COV1001, a multicentre, randomized, double-blind, placebo-controlled phase I-IIa trial testing Ad26.COV2.S in healthy adults. Ad26.COV2.S was administered intramuscularly at a dose of 5x10^10 or 1x10^11 viral particles, either as one shot or as two shots given 56 days apart. The specificity and breadth of SARS-CoV-2-reactive T cell receptors after Ad26.COV2.S vaccination were assessed by TCRbeta repertoire sequencing. A total of around 32 samples were included in the TCR-sequenced set, comprising 19 Ad26.COV2.S vaccine recipients, 5 placebo recipients and 8 SARS-CoV-2 convalescent individuals. Participants in the trial were split at random into five groups of five each, receiving low-dose or high-dose Ad26.COV2.S once or twice, or else placebo on both occasions. Blinding of investigators to trial group allocation was maintained during experiments and outcome assessment. The full study reports these points: Vaccine and placebo recipients had similar non-spike TCR breadth, a finding consistent with the vaccine containing only spike. After vaccination, substantial breadth of spike-specific CD8+ and CD4+ T cell responses was reported. Comparing responses between vaccine doses or regimens was not something the study was powered to do. Ad26.COV2.S recipients had higher spike-specific TCR breadth than placebo recipients (P = 0.0014). The authors noted that total T cell responses may have been underestimated by the TCR breadth and depth analyses.

TCRbeta CDR3 regions were sequenced with the immunoSEQ Assay. After extraction, genomic DNA underwent amplification by bias-controlled multiplex PCR, followed by high-throughput sequencing. Per the authors' processing: To quantify the absolute abundance of every unique TCRbeta CDR3 region, sequences were collapsed and filtered. T cell fraction was estimated by normalizing TCRbeta template counts to usable DNA, with usable DNA measured through amplification of reference genes found in all nucleated cells. Repertoire TCRs were annotated as SARS-CoV-2-specific when V gene, CDR3 amino acid sequence and J gene were exactly matched to a known reactive TCR set. MIRA supplied the reference SARS-CoV-2 TCR set, which was filtered for enrichment in COVID-19-positive ImmuneCODE repertoires so that public or cross-reactive TCRs were removed. Using the MIRA antigens, annotated TCRs were further analysed by specific ORF or by position within an ORF. Depth was the summed frequency of annotated unique rearrangements, while breadth was defined as annotated unique rearrangements over total unique productive rearrangements. Group comparisons of TCR breadth used two-sided Wilcoxon rank-sum tests. TCRdb mirrors the immuneACCESS table, restricted to in-frame sequences. Some clones are absent from its copies; in checked studies, under half trace to an unresolved V gene, and the reason for the others is unknown. V and J calls and clone size are copied from that table; D and trimming were computed from the DNA. This sample gives under 600,000 clones in total; about nine tenths of them show up just once. Approximately 1.7% of the sample lies in the top ten.

Read against the paper, the sample's treatment or condition label means: about 20 received Ad26.COV2.S at low or high dose, single or two shots; several received placebo; per-sample allocation not given. Repertoires of vaccine and placebo recipients were sequenced from samples taken on day 63 after the first injection. In Cohort 1b, about two dozen adults aged 18-55 years were enrolled at a single site in Boston, USA, between 29 July and 7 August 2020. Ad26.COV2.S was a replication-incompetent adenovirus type 26 vector that expressed a prefusion-stabilized SARS-CoV-2 spike protein derived from the original Wuhan strain. The receptor comes from a person aged 18-65 years who received the Ad26.COV2.S COVID-19 vaccine or a placebo. Sequenced material: peripheral blood, taken in a trial of Ad26.COV2.S vaccine versus placebo.

The nucleotides read TGTGCCAGCAGCCAGACAATTTCTACAGAAAAACTGTTTTTT. This translates into CASSQTISTEKLFF. Recombination connected TRBV27 to TRBJ1-4; the D gene cannot be named for sure. From its cysteine to its phenylalanine, the CDR3 spans 14 amino acids. Here the CDR3 DNA is all that survives: 42 bases in frame from base 1. CDR1 and CDR2 are drawn from the germline V gene (reference sequence): MNHEY, SMNVEV. V and J are truncated by 6 bases and 8 bases respectively, leaving an intervening sequence of 16 bases.